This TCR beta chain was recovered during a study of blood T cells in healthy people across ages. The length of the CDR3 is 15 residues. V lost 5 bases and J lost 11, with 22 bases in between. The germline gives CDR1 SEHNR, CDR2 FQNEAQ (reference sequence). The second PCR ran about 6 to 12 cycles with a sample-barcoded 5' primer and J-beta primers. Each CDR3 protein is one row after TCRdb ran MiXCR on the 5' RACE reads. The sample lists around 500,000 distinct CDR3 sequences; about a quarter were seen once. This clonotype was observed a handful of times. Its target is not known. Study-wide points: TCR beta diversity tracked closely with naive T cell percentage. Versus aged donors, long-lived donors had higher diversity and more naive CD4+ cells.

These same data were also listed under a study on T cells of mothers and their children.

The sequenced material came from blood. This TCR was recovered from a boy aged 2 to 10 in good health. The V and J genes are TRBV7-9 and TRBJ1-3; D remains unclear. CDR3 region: CASSPDSGRSSAIYF. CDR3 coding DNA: TGTGCCAGCAGCCCCGATTCTGGACGGAGCAGTGCCATATATTTT.